This T cell receptor beta chain is from a study of control samples from healthy donors and cancer patients. The repertoire was sequenced with immunoSEQ multiplex PCR; TCRdb's copy has only in-frame clones and lacks some. The table lists some 120,000 clones, roughly nine tenths of them singletons. This CDR3 has 17 amino acids. J lost 3 bases, V lost 6 bases, and 14 bases had no gene match. Germline CDR1 and CDR2: MDHEN and SYDVKM. The receptor's source is a woman in her late teens or twenties in good health. The sequenced sample consisted of blood. The chain uses TRBV28 and TRBJ2-4; 7 positions agree with TRBD2. The CDR3 DNA reads as TGTGCCAGCAGACCCACTGGGGGGGGTTGGGTCAAAAACATTCAGTACTTC. This sequence encodes CASRPTGGGWVKNIQYF.